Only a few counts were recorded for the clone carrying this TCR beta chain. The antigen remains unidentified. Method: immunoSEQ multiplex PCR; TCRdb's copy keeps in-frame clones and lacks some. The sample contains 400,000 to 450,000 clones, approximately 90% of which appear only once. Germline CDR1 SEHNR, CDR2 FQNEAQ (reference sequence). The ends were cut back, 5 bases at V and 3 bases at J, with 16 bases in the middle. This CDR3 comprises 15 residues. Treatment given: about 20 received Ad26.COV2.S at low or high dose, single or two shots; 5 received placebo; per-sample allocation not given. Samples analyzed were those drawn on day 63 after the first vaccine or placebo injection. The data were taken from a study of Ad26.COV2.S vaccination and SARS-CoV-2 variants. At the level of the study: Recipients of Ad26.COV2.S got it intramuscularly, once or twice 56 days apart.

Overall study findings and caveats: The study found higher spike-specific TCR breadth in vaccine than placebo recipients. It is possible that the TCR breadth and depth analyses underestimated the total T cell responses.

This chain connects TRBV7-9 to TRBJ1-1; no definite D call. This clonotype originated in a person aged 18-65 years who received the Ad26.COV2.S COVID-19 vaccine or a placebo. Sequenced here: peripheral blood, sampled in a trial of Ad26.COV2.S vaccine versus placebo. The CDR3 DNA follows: TGTGCCAGCAGCCCTTATCGGGCCATTGACACTGAAGCTTTCTTT. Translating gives CASSPYRAIDTEAFF.